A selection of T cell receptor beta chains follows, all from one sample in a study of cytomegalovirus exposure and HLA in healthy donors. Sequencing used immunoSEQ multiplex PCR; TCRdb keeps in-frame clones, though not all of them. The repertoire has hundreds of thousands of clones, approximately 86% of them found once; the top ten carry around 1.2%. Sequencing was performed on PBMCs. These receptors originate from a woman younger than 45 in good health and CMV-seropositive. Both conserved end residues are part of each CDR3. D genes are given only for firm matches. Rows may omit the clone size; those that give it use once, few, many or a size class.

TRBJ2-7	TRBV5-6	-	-	CASSLYTYEQYF	TGTGCCAGCAGCTTGTATACCTACGAGCAGTACTTC
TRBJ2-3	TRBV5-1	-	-	CASSSDGILTDTQYF	TGCGCCAGCAGCTCCGACGGGATCCTCACAGATACGCAGTATTTT
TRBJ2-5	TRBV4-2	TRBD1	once	CASSQTRTGGETQYF	TGTGCCAGCAGCCAAACCCGTACAGGGGGAGAGACCCAGTACTTC
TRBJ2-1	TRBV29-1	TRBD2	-	CSVGLAGDNEQFF	TGCAGCGTTGGACTAGCGGGAGACAATGAGCAGTTCTTC
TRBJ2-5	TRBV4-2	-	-	CASSLYRESLETQYF	TGTGCCAGCAGCTTGTACAGGGAGAGTTTGGAGACCCAGTACTTC
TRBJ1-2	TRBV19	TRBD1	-	CASSIALGGRTGVYGYTF	TGTGCCAGTAGTATCGCCCTCGGAGGCCGGACAGGGGTGTATGGCTACACCTTC
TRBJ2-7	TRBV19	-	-	CASSINRVSYEQYF	TGTGCCAGTAGTATTAACAGGGTCTCCTACGAGCAGTACTTC
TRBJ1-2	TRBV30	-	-	CAWTGLWYGYTF	TGTGCCTGGACAGGGCTCTGGTATGGCTACACCTTC
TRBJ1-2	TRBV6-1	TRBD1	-	CASSVTGTGYGYTF	TGTGCCAGCAGTGTAACCGGGACAGGCTATGGCTACACCTTC
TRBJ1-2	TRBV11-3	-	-	CASSSAYRLGF	TGTGCCAGCAGCTCGGCGTACAGATTAGGCTTC
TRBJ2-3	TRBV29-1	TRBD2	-	CSVEVGSGIGDTQYF	TGCAGCGTTGAAGTAGGTAGCGGGATTGGAGATACGCAGTATTTT
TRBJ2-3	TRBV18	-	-	CASSPGGGTDTQYF	TGTGCCAGCTCACCGGGGGGAGGCACAGATACGCAGTATTTT
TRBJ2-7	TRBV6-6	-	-	CASSYPGYEQYF	TGTGCCAGCAGTTACCCCGGTTACGAGCAGTACTTC
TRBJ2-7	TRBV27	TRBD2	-	CASSLNGREQYF	TGTGCCAGCAGTTTAAACGGGAGGGAGCAGTACTTC
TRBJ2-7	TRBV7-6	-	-	CASSLGGHPEQYF	TGTGCCAGCAGCTTAGGTGGGCACCCCGAGCAGTACTTC
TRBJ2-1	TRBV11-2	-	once	CASSLEDWRSSYNEQFF	TGTGCCAGCAGCTTAGAGGATTGGCGGTCCTCCTACAATGAGCAGTTCTTC
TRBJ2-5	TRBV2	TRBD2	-	CASNREVQETQYF	TGTGCCAGCAACCGGGAGGTGCAAGAGACCCAGTACTTC
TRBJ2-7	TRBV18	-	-	CASSPTGNREQYF	TGTGCCAGCTCACCAACAGGGAATCGCGAGCAGTACTTC
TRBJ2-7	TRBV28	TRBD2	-	CASSLGGPGEQYF	TGTGCCAGCAGTTTGGGAGGGCCGGGGGAGCAGTACTTC
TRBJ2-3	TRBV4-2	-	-	CASSQDAASSGDTQYF	TGTGCCAGCAGCCAAGATGCGGCTAGCTCCGGAGATACGCAGTATTTT
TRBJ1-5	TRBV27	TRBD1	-	CASSLQGAGQPQHF	TGTGCCAGCAGTTTACAGGGGGCTGGTCAGCCCCAGCATTTT
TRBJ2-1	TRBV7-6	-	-	CASSLEWRDLNEQFF	TGTGCCAGCAGCTTAGAGTGGAGGGACCTCAATGAGCAGTTCTTC
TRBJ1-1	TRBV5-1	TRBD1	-	CASSLDRGNTEAFF	TGCGCCAGCAGCTTAGACAGGGGGAACACTGAAGCTTTCTTT
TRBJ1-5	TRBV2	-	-	CASSEGANQPQHF	TGTGCCAGCAGTGAAGGGGCGAATCAGCCCCAGCATTTT
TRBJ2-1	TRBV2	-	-	CASSPIGRNNEQFF	TGTGCCAGCAGTCCGATCGGGAGAAACAATGAGCAGTTCTTC
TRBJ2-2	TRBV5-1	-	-	CASSFAWPNTGELFF	TGCGCCAGCAGCTTTGCCTGGCCGAACACCGGGGAGCTGTTTTTT
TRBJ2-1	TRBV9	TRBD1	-	CASSLRGLSYNEQFF	TGTGCCAGCAGCCTCAGGGGGCTTTCCTACAATGAGCAGTTCTTC
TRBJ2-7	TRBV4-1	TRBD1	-	CASSGGQGAYEQYF	TGCGCCAGCAGCGGGGGACAGGGGGCCTACGAGCAGTACTTC
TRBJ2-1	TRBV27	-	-	CASSSPLETGNNEQFF	TGTGCCAGCAGTTCTCCCCTCGAAACAGGGAACAATGAGCAGTTCTTC
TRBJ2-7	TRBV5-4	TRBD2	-	CASSSRSGGYEQYF	TGTGCCAGCAGCTCCCGTTCGGGGGGTTACGAGCAGTACTTC
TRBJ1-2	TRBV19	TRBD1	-	CASSTQRTGVYGNGYTF	TGTGCCAGTAGTACACAGAGGACAGGGGTTTACGGGAATGGCTACACCTTC
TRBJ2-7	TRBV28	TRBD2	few	CASSSGGRASEQYF	TGTGCCAGCAGTTCGGGCGGGAGGGCTTCCGAGCAGTACTTC
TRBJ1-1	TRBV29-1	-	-	CSGWTDNTEAFF	TGCAGCGGGTGGACAGACAACACTGAAGCTTTCTTT
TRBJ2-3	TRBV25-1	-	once	CASSVRLASSTDTQYF	TGTGCCAGCAGTGTTCGGCTAGCGAGTAGCACAGATACGCAGTATTTT
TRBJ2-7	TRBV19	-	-	CASSIGGGEYEQYF	TGTGCCAGTAGTATAGGTGGGGGCGAATACGAGCAGTACTTC
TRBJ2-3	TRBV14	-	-	CASSRGIRTDTQYF	TGTGCCAGCAGCCGAGGGATCCGCACAGATACGCAGTATTTT
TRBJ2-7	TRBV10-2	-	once	CASTNLFEQYF	TGCGCCAGCACTAATTTGTTCGAGCAGTACTTC
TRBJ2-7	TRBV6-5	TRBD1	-	CASSLQGAGDEQYF	TGTGCCAGCAGCCTACAGGGGGCTGGCGACGAGCAGTACTTC
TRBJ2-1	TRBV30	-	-	CAWSDLSYNEQFF	TGTGCCTGGAGTGATCTCTCCTACAATGAGCAGTTCTTC
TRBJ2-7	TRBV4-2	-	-	CASSQGTRGGPYEQYF	TGTGCCAGCAGCCAAGGAACAAGGGGGGGTCCCTACGAGCAGTACTTC
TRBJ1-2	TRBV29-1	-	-	CSVRQTGFYGYTF	TGCAGCGTCCGCCAGACAGGCTTCTATGGCTACACCTTC
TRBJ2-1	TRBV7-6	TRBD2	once	CASSLGTSGNSYNEQFF	TGTGCCAGCAGCTTGGGTACTAGCGGGAACTCCTACAATGAGCAGTTCTTC
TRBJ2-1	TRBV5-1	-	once	CASYGNSYNEQFF	TGCGCCAGCTACGGGAACTCCTACAATGAGCAGTTCTTC
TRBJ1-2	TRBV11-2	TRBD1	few	CASSQGQGLDGYTF	TGTGCCAGCAGCCAGGGACAGGGCTTGGATGGCTACACCTTC
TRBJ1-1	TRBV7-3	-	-	CASSLIRNTEAFF	TGTGCCAGCAGCTTAATCAGGAACACTGAAGCTTTCTTT
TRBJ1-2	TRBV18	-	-	CASSPVGDYGYTF	TGTGCCAGCTCACCAGTAGGGGACTATGGCTACACCTTC
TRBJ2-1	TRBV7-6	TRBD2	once	CASSLAGLAGAGEQFF	TGTGCCAGCAGCTTAGCCGGACTAGCGGGAGCGGGTGAGCAGTTCTTC
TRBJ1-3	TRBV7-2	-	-	CASSPPSQGPGNTIYF	TGTGCCAGCAGCCCACCTTCACAGGGACCTGGAAACACCATATATTTT
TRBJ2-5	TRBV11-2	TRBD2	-	CASRSFSGTSKGETQYF	TGTGCCAGCAGATCTTTTTCCGGGACTAGTAAAGGCGAGACCCAGTACTTC
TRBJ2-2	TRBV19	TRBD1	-	CATERDRGRELFF	TGTGCCACCGAGAGGGACAGGGGTAGGGAGCTGTTTTTT
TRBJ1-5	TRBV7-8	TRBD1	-	CASSLGQGGRNQPQHF	TGTGCCAGCAGCTTAGGACAGGGAGGCAGAAATCAGCCCCAGCATTTT
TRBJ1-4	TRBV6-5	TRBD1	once	CASSHRGTNEKLFF	TGTGCCAGCAGTCACAGGGGGACTAATGAAAAACTGTTTTTT
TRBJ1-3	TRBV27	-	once	CASSLGGSGNTIYF	TGTGCCAGCAGTTTGGGAGGCTCTGGAAACACCATATATTTT
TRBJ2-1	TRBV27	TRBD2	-	CASTLGGGLKQFF	TGTGCCAGCACCCTAGGCGGGGGACTGAAGCAGTTCTTC